This record covers a single T cell receptor (beta chain). The germline V and J ends were trimmed by 6 bases and 1 base, with 7 bases remaining between them. The length of the CDR3 is 12 residues. Under the authors' procedure: Amplification of reference gene primers was used by the study to estimate nucleated cell counts. Profiled with immunoSEQ multiplex PCR; TCRdb holds only in-frame clones, not every one. The V and J calls and the clone size are those of that table, but D and trimming were determined from the DNA. This table holds roughly 25,000 clones, roughly 90% found once. The data stem from a study of blood T cell repertoires in COVID-19.

V and J are TRBV12-3 or TRBV12-4 and TRBJ2-7; D is unresolved. The origin of this receptor is a human donor in a cohort sampled during active COVID-19. The sequencing input was peripheral blood. CDR3 DNA: TGTGCCAGCAGCACGCAGTCCTACGAGCAGTACTTC. Translation gives CASSTQSYEQYF.